This T cell receptor beta chain stems from a study of OX40 agonist ivuxolimab in advanced cancers. Study details: A mean age of around 60 years, range roughly 20 to 85, was recorded, and around 85% were male. Three patients, one with hepatocellular carcinoma and two with cutaneous melanoma, responded partially. Study results and limitations: By week 6 at 0.1 to 3.0 mg/kg, blood CD4+ and CD8+ T cells had expanded clonally. There were, on average, more expanded clones in CD8+ T cells than in CD4+.

The data were produced by immunoSEQ multiplex PCR, yet TCRdb's version contains in-frame clones alone and is incomplete. The sample lists tens of thousands of clones, approximately 90% occurring once. This clone showed up just a few times. Its target is not known. Germline V gives CDR1 MGHRA, CDR2 YSYEKL. The CDR3 length is 15 residues. V was cut by 1 base and J by 2 bases, with 11 bases left in between. The rearrangement joins TRBV4-1 to TRBJ1-2, with D maybe TRBD1 (5 bases). The receptor was isolated from an adult with an advanced solid tumor such as melanoma, head and neck, liver or kidney cancer. The sample here was CD4+ or CD8+ T cells sorted from blood, taken in a trial of the OX40 agonist ivuxolimab. CDR3 nucleotide sequence: TGCGCCAGCAGCCAAGGTAACACAGGAAACTATGGCTACACCTTC. As protein: CASSQGNTGNYGYTF.